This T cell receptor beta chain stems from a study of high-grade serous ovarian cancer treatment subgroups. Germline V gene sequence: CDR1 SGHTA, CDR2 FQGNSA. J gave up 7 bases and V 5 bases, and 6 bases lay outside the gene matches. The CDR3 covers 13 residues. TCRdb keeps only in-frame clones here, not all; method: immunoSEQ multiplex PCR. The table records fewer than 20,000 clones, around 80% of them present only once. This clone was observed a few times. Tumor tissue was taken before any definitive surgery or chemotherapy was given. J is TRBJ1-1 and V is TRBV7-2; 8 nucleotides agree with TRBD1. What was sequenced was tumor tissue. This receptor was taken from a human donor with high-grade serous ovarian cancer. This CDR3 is CASSPWTGNEAFF. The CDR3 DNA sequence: TGTGCCAGCAGCCCTTGGACAGGGAATGAAGCTTTCTTT.